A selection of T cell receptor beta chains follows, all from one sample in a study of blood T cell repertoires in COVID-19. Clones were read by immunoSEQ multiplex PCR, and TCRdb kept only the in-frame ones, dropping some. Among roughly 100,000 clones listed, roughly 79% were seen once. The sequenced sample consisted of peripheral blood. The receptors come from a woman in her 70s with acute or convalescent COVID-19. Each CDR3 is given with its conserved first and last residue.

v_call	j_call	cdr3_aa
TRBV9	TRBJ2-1	CASSPRGTSGGSNEQFF
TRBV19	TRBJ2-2	CASSLRAGSSTGELFF
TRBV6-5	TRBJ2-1	CASSSLAHSSYNEQFF
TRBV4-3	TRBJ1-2	CASSQERGTTNYGYTF
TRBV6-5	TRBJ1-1	CASSYTPGAGEAFF
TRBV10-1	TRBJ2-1	CASSESRGGNEQFF
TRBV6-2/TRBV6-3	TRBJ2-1	CASSQGRYNEQFF
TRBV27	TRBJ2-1	CASSLWDSYNEQFF
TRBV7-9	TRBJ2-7	CASSPRTGAYEQYF
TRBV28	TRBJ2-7	CASSNGQPRSSYEQYF
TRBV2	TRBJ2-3	CASIPQGGTQYF
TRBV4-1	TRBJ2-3	CASSQEVLGADTQYF
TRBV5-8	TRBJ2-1	CASSFYRGAGIDNEQFF
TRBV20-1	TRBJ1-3	CSASRPRGTYSGNTIYF
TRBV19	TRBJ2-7	CASSPTRAAGEQYF
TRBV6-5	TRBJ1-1	CASSYRGPNTEAFF
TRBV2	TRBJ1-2	CARGGSDRVQGYTF